This TCR beta chain was captured in a study of early stage breast cancer tumors. From germline, CDR1 is ENHRY and CDR2 SYGVKD. The CDR3 is 14 residues long. V was trimmed by 3 bases and J by 4 bases, leaving 11 bases between them. Profiled with immunoSEQ multiplex PCR; TCRdb holds only in-frame clones, not every one. The sample carries around 51,000 clones, just under 80% recorded once. The receptor was isolated from a person aged 35 to 50 with breast cancer. The chain recombines TRBV10-3 with TRBJ2-3; maybe TRBD1 (6 bases). Sequencing used blood. Here the CDR3 reads CAISEQGYSDTQYF. The CDR3 nucleotides are TGTGCCATCAGTGAACAGGGTTATTCAGATACGCAGTATTTT.